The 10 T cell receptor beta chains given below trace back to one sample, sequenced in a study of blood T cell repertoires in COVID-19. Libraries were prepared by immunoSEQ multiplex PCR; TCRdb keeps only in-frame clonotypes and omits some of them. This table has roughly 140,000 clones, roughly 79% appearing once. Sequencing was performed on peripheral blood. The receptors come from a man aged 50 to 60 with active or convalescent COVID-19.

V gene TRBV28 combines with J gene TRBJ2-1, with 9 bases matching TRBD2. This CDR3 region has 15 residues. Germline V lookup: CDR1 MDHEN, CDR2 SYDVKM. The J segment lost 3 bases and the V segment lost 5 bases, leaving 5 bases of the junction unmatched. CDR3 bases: TGTGCCAGCAGTCCACTAGCGGGTGGCTACAATGAGCAGTTCTTC. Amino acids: CASSPLAGGYNEQFF.

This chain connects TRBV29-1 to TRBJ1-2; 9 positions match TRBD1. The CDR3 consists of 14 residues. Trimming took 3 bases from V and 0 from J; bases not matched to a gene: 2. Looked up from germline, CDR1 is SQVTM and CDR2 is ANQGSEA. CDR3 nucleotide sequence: TGCAGCGTTGACGGGACAGGGTCTAACTATGGCTACACCTTC. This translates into CSVDGTGSNYGYTF.

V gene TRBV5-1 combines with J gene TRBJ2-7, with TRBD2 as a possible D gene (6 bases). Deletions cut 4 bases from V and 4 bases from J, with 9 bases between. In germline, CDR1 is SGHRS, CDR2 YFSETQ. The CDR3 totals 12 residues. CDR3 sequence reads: CASSPGTYEQYF. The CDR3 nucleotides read TGCGCCAGCAGCCCCGGGACTTACGAGCAGTACTTC.

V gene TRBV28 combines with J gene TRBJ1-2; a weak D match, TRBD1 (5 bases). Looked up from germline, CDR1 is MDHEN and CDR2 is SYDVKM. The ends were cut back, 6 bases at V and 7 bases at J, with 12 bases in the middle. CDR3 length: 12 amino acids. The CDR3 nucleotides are TGTGCCAGCAGCTGGGCGGGGGTTGGCTACACCTTC. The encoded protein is CASSWAGVGYTF.

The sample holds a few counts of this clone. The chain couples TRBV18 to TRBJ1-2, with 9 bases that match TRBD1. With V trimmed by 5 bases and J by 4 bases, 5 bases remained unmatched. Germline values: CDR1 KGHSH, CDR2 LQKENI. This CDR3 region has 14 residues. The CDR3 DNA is TGTGCCAGCTCATCGGACAGGGGCGGCTATGGCTACACCTTC. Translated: CASSSDRGGYGYTF.

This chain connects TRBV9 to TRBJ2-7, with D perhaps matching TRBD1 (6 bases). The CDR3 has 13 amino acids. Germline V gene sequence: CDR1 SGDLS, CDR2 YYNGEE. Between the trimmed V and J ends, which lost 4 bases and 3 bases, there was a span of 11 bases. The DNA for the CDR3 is TGTGCCAGCAGCCGGGACACTAGCTACGAGCAGTACTTC. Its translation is CASSRDTSYEQYF.

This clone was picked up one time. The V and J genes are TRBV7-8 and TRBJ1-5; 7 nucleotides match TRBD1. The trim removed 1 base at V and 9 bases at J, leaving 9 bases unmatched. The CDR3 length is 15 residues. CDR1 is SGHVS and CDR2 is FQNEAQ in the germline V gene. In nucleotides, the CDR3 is TGTGCCAGCAGCTTAGTCCGACAGGGCGTTGGGCCCCAGCATTTT. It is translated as CASSLVRQGVGPQHF.

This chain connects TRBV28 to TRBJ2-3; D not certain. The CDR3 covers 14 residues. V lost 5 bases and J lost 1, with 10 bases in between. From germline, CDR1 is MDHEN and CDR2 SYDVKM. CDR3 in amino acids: CASSGQARTDTQYF. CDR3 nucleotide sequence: TGTGCCAGCAGTGGGCAGGCGCGCACAGATACGCAGTATTTT.

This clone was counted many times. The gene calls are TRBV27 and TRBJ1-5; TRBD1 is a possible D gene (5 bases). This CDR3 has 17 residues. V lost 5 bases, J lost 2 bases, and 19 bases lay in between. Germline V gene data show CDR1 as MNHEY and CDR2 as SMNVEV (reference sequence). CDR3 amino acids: CASSPSRSGDGNQPQHF. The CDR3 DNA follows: TGTGCCAGCAGTCCCTCCCGCTCGGGGGACGGCAATCAGCCCCAGCATTTT.

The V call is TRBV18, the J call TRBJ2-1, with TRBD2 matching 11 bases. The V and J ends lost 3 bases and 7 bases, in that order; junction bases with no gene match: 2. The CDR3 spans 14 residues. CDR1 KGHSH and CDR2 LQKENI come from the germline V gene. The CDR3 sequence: CASSPRTSGNEQFF. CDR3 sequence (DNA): TGTGCCAGCTCACCCCGGACTAGCGGGAATGAGCAGTTCTTC.